This T cell receptor beta chain was sequenced for a study of T cells in localized non-small cell lung cancer. Study-wide points: Uninvolved adjacent lung, not tumor, had the highest T cell clonality. Adjacent lung held a median approximately 50 of the top 100 tumor clones. Longer survival (overall) was linked to higher T cell density in blood. Only one tumor region went through sequencing, so heterogeneity may still be there.

Looked up from germline, CDR1 is SGHDT and CDR2 is YYEEEE. V lost 1 base and J 2 bases, leaving 6 bases between the germline ends. CDR3 size: 13 residues. Comments on this clone: Its target is not known.

The table came from immunoSEQ multiplex PCR; TCRdb's copy has only in-frame clones and leaves some out. The sample has about 41,000 clones; about 80% are singletons. The sample in question was PBMCs, obtained before any cancer treatment. This TCR was recovered from a man aged 40-75 years with stage II lung adenocarcinoma. The chain employs TRBV5-6 and TRBJ1-1; D gene ambiguous. CDR3 in amino acids: CASSLPDNTEAFF. DNA for the CDR3: TGTGCCAGCAGCTTGCCAGATAACACTGAAGCTTTCTTT.